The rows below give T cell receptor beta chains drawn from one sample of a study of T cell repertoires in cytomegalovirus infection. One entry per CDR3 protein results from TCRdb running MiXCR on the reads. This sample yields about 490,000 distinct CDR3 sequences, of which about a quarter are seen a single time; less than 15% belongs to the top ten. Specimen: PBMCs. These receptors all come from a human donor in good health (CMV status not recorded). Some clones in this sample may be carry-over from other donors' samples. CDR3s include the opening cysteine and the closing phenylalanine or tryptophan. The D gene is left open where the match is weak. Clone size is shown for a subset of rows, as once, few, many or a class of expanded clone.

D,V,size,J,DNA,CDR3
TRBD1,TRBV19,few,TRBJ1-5,TGTGCCAGTAGTCACGGCGCAGGGGGTCAGCCCCAGCATTTT,CASSHGAGGQPQHF
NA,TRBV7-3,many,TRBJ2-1,TGTGCCAGCAGCTCCCGGGGCGGTTACAATGAGCAGTTCTTC,CASSSRGGYNEQFF
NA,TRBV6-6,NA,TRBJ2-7,TGTGCCAGCAGTCTTCTGGGCAGGGGCGCCTACGAGCAGTACTTC,CASSLLGRGAYEQYF
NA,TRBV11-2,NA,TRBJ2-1,TGTGCCAGCAGCAAAGCGATGTGGCAGTTCTTC,CASSKAMWQFF
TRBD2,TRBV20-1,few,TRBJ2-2,TGCAGTGCTGGAGGACTAGCGGGTTCCGTGAGCACCGGGGAGCTGTTTTTT,CSAGGLAGSVSTGELFF
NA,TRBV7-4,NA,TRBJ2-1,TGTGCCAGCAGCTTAGATGGGGCGGGACCTTACAATGAGCAGTTCTTC,CASSLDGAGPYNEQFF
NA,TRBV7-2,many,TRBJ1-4,TGTGCCAGCAGCCCAAGGGGTTGGAGGGGGGAAAAACTGTTTTTT,CASSPRGWRGEKLFF
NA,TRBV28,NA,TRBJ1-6,TGTGCCAGCAGTTTTGCCGGAAATCTAGATTCACCCCTCCACTTT,CASSFAGNLDSPLHF
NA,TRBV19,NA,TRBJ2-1,TGTGCCAGTACCCCATGGGGCTCCTACAATGAGCAGTTCTTC,CASTPWGSYNEQFF
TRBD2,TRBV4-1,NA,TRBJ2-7,TGCGCCAGCAGCCACTCCCACGGGGGGGGGGTGGAGCAGTACTTC,CASSHSHGGGVEQYF
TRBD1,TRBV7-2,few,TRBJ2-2,TGTGCCAGCAGAAAATTCCGGGACAGTAACACCGGGGAGCTGTTTTTT,CASRKFRDSNTGELFF
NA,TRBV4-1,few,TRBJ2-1,TGCGCCAGCAGCCAAGATATAGCGGTCTCCTACAATGAGCAGTTCTTC,CASSQDIAVSYNEQFF
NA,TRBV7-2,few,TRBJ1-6,TGTGCCAGCAGCTTAGGTGGGGCAGATAATTCACCCCTCCACTTT,CASSLGGADNSPLHF
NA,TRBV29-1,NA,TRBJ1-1,TGCAGCGTCCGGGAAAACACTGAAGCTTTCTTT,CSVRENTEAFF
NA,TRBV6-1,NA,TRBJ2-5,TGTGCCAGCAGTCCCGGGTGGGGGGAGCAAGAGACCCAGTACTTC,CASSPGWGEQETQYF
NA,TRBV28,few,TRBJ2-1,TGTGCCAGCATGGGGGCGTCCTACAATGAGCAGTTCTTC,CASMGASYNEQFF
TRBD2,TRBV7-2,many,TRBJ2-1,TGTGCCAGCAGCCTCGGGACTAGCGGGAGGGCGTTCTACAATGAGCAGTTCTTC,CASSLGTSGRAFYNEQFF
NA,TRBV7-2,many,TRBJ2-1,TGTGCCAGCAGCTTACGCTTCAATGAGCAGTTCTTC,CASSLRFNEQFF
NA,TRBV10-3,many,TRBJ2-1,TGTGCCATCAGTCCGGACCCAAATTACAATGAGCAGTTCTTC,CAISPDPNYNEQFF
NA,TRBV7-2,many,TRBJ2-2,TGTGCCAGCAGTTTGCCCGGGGAGCTGTTTTTT,CASSLPGELFF
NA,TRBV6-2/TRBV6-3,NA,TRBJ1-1,TGTGCCAGCAGTTACTGGGAGGAAGCTTTCTTT,CASSYWEEAFF
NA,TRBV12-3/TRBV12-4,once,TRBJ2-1,TGTGCCAGCAGTTTATCCGGGGGCGGGTATTACAATGAGCAGTTCTTC,CASSLSGGGYYNEQFF
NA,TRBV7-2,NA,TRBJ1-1,TGTGCCAGCAGCTTAGTATGGACTGAAGCTTTCTTT,CASSLVWTEAFF
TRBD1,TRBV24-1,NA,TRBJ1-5,TGTGCCAGCAGCGACAGGGGCGTCAATCAGCCCCAGCATTTT,CASSDRGVNQPQHF
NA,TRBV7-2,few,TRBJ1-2,TGTGCCAGCAGCTCACTCGTCCGGGGATACTATGGCTACACCTTC,CASSSLVRGYYGYTF
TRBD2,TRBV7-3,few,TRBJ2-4,TGTGCCAGCAGCGCGGGAGACGGTGGTCGAGCCAAAAACATTCAGTACTTC,CASSAGDGGRAKNIQYF
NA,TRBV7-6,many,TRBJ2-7,TGTGCCAGCAGCTTAGTCCCTACCAACTACGAGCAGTACTTC,CASSLVPTNYEQYF
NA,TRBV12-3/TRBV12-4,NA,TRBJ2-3,TGTGCCAGCAGTTTATTTGGGGTGGGATTTGATACGCAGTATTTT,CASSLFGVGFDTQYF
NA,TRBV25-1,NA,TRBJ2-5,TGTGCCAGCAGTGAAGACGGGCTCCTAGAGACCCAGTACTTC,CASSEDGLLETQYF
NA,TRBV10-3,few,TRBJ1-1,TGTGCCATCAGTGATACCGAGAGAGGCGGGTCTGAAGCTTTCTTT,CAISDTERGGSEAFF
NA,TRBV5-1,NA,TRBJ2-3,TGCGCCAGCAGCTTGGCCGTGGCTCCAGATACGCAGTATTTT,CASSLAVAPDTQYF
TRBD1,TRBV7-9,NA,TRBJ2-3,TGTGCCAGCAGCCCGTCGGACAGGGAGTATTTT,CASSPSDREYF
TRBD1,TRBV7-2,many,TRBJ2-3,TGTGCCAGCAGCCCGGGACAGGGGGAAGATACGCAGTATTTT,CASSPGQGEDTQYF
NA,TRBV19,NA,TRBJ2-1,TGTGCCAGTAGTATAGGGGGCCACTCCTACAATGAGCAGTTCTTC,CASSIGGHSYNEQFF
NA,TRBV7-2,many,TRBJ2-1,TGTGCCAGCAGCCGGGACCACAATGAGCAGTTCTTC,CASSRDHNEQFF
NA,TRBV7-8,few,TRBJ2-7,TGTGCCAGCAGCCCTACCATCTACGAGCAGTACTTC,CASSPTIYEQYF
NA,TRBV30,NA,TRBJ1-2,TGTGCCTGGATCGGGCAGCCCGGCTATGGCTACACCTTC,CAWIGQPGYGYTF
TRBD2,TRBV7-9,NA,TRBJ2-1,TGTGCCAGCAGCTTTTACGGACTAGCGACCTACAATGAGCAGTTCTTC,CASSFYGLATYNEQFF
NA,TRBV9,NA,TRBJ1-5,TGTGCCAGCAGCATCCGACCTAGCGGCAATCAGCCCCAGCATTTT,CASSIRPSGNQPQHF
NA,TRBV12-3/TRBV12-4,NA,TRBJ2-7,TGTGCCAGCAGTTTAGTCGCGGACGAGCAGTACTTC,CASSLVADEQYF
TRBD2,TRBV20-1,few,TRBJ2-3,TGCAGTGCTAGTATCCTAGCGGGTATAGATACGCAGTATTTT,CSASILAGIDTQYF
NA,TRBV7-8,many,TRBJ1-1,TGTGCCAGCAGCTTAGCGGGCGTAGGGACTGAAGCTTTCTTT,CASSLAGVGTEAFF
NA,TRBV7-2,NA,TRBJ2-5,TGTGCCAGCAGCTTCGCCGGGAACCAAGAGACCCAGTACTTC,CASSFAGNQETQYF
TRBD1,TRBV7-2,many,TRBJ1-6,TGTGCCAGCAGCAACCGGGACAGGGGTTACTCTTCACCCCTCCACTTT,CASSNRDRGYSSPLHF
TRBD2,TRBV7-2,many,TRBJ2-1,TGTGCCAGCAGCTTGACAGCGGGGTACTACAATGAGCAGTTCTTC,CASSLTAGYYNEQFF
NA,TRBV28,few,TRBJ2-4,TGTGCCAGCAGTATCAGGGGTAGCGGAGAAAACATTCAGTACTTC,CASSIRGSGENIQYF
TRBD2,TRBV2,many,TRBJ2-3,TGTGCCAGCAGAACCGGGACTAGCGGGAGCACAGATACGCAGTATTTT,CASRTGTSGSTDTQYF
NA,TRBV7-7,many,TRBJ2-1,TGTGCCAGCAGCTTAGCGCAGGGTAGCTCCTACAATGAGCAGTTCTTC,CASSLAQGSSYNEQFF
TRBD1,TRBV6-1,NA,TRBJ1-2,TGTGCCAGCAGTGGGGGGACAGGGGTTTTTGGCTACACCTTC,CASSGGTGVFGYTF
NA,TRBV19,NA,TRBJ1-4,TGTGCCAGTAGTATTTTAGGGGCGGCTAATGAAAAACTGTTTTTT,CASSILGAANEKLFF
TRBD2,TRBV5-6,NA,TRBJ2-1,TGTGCCAGCAGCTTGGGACTAGCGGACCCTTCCTACAATGAGCAGTTCTTC,CASSLGLADPSYNEQFF
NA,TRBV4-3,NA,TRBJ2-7,TGCGCCAGCAGCCAAGATCTTGGCAAAATCTACGAGCAGTACTTC,CASSQDLGKIYEQYF
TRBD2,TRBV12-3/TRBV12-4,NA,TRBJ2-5,TGTGCCAGCAGTTTTTACGCGGGAGGAGAGACCCAGTACTTC,CASSFYAGGETQYF